This TCR beta chain was retrieved from a study of untreated major depressive disorder. Whole-study findings and limits: Compared with controls, depressed patients showed more TRBV05-01 (Vbeta 5.1) usage in CD4+ T cells. TRBV25-01 and TRBV02-01 usage differences were not statistically significant.

Using immunoSEQ multiplex PCR, the repertoire was profiled, and TCRdb retains in-frame clones only, with some absent. The sample holds around 13,000 clones, under 95% seen once. With 1 base removed from V and 2 bases from J, the gap between germline ends came to 15 bases. Per germline, CDR1 SGHNT and CDR2 YYREEE (reference sequence). The CDR3 runs to 16 residues. This clone appeared a single time. Its target is not known. This TCR came from a woman in her 30s with major depressive disorder. Sequenced sample: CD4+ T cells from PBMCs. The rearrangement joins TRBV5-4 to TRBJ1-2; the D gene is possibly TRBD1 (6 bases). CDR3 nucleotides: TGTGCCAGCAGCTTGCGGGGATCGGGGGCGAACTATGGCTACACCTTC. Amino acids: CASSLRGSGANYGYTF.